The present T cell receptor (beta chain) was sequenced within a study of beta chain features in type 1 diabetes. This clone was seen a few times. Every bit of the isolated RNA underwent reverse transcription, so sequencing read expressed TCRB transcripts. Clones were sequenced by immunoSEQ multiplex PCR, and TCRdb holds only the in-frame ones, with some missing. The table shows some 45,000 clones, with just over 50% occurring only once. CDR1 is SGHAT, CDR2 FQNNGV, per germline. The V and J ends lost 0 bases and 6 bases, in that order; junction bases with no gene match: 3. This CDR3 spans 15 amino acids.

V and J are TRBV11-2 and TRBJ2-7; 12 bases align to TRBD2. Specimen: Tregs from blood. The TCR originated in a young woman in good health. The CDR3 bases are TGTGCCAGCAGCTTAGATGTACTAGCGGGAGGCGAGCAGTACTTC. This encodes CASSLDVLAGGEQYF.